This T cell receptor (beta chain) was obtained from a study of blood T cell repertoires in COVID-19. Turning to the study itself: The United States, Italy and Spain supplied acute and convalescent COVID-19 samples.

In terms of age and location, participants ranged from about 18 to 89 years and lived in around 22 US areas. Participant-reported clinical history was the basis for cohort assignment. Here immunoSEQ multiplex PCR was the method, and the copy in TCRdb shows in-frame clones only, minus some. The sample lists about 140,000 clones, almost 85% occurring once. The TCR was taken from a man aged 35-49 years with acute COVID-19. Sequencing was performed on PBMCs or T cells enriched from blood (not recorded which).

Here the CDR3 DNA reads TGTGCCAGCAGCTCGGGGGTTATAGGGAATGAAGCTTTCTTT. Translated, it gives CASSSGVIGNEAFF. The chain carries TRBV7-9 and TRBJ1-1; maybe TRBD1 (5 bases). With 4 bases removed from V and 7 bases from J, the gap between germline ends came to 16 bases. CDR1 is SEHNR and CDR2 is FQNEAQ in the germline V gene (reference sequence). The CDR3 consists of 14 residues.